These T cell receptor beta chains were read from a single sample in a study of beta chain features in type 1 diabetes. Data came from immunoSEQ multiplex PCR; TCRdb stores just in-frame clones and leaves some out. There are 95,000 to 150,000 clones in the sample; approximately 16% occur only once, and over 2% lies in the top ten. The sample taken for sequencing was central memory CD4+ T cells from blood. All receptors come from a young man with type 1 diabetes. The CDR3 runs from the conserved cysteine through the conserved F or W. The D gene is left open where the match is weak. Size is omitted from some rows. Given values are once, few, many or a class for expanded clones.

j_call: TRBJ2-7; v_call: TRBV7-2; clone_size: few; d_call: NA; cdr3_aa: CASSLGASYEQYF; cdr3_nt: TGTGCCAGCAGCTTAGGGGCGTCCTACGAGCAGTACTTC
j_call: TRBJ2-5; v_call: TRBV29-1; clone_size: few; d_call: TRBD2; cdr3_aa: CSVEERGISETQYF; cdr3_nt: TGCAGCGTTGAGGAGCGGGGGATTTCGGAGACCCAGTACTTC
j_call: TRBJ2-7; v_call: TRBV6-6; clone_size: many; d_call: TRBD1; cdr3_aa: CASSFPGQGTYEQYF; cdr3_nt: TGTGCCAGCAGTTTCCCGGGACAGGGGACCTACGAGCAGTACTTC
j_call: TRBJ1-5; v_call: TRBV29-1; clone_size: few; d_call: NA; cdr3_aa: CSVWSGGGQPQHF; cdr3_nt: TGCAGCGTTTGGTCGGGGGGCGGGCAGCCCCAGCATTTT
j_call: TRBJ2-3; v_call: TRBV5-4; clone_size: few; d_call: TRBD2; cdr3_aa: CASTSGTTQTDTQYF; cdr3_nt: TGTGCCAGCACCTCCGGGACTACCCAGACAGATACGCAGTATTTT
j_call: TRBJ2-1; v_call: TRBV19; clone_size: many; d_call: TRBD2; cdr3_aa: CASSSQAGSRYNEQFF; cdr3_nt: TGTGCCAGTAGTTCTCAAGCGGGGAGTCGCTACAATGAGCAGTTCTTC
j_call: TRBJ2-2; v_call: TRBV10-3; clone_size: few; d_call: NA; cdr3_aa: CAIKDYAEDTGELFF; cdr3_nt: TGTGCCATCAAGGATTATGCGGAGGACACCGGGGAGCTGTTTTTT
j_call: TRBJ2-1; v_call: TRBV2; clone_size: NA; d_call: NA; cdr3_aa: CASSTRTSGNEQFF; cdr3_nt: TGTGCCAGCAGTACTCGAACGTCAGGAAATGAGCAGTTCTTC
j_call: TRBJ1-1; v_call: TRBV9; clone_size: NA; d_call: NA; cdr3_aa: CASSVGPSTEAFF; cdr3_nt: TGTGCCAGCAGCGTAGGACCTTCCACTGAAGCTTTCTTT
j_call: TRBJ1-5; v_call: TRBV6-1; clone_size: few; d_call: NA; cdr3_aa: CASSRPRNQPQHF; cdr3_nt: TGTGCCAGCAGTCGACCGCGCAATCAGCCCCAGCATTTT
j_call: TRBJ2-1; v_call: TRBV7-8; clone_size: NA; d_call: NA; cdr3_aa: CASRTASSYNEQFF; cdr3_nt: TGTGCCAGCAGGACGGCTAGCTCCTACAATGAGCAGTTCTTC
j_call: TRBJ2-7; v_call: TRBV5-1; clone_size: NA; d_call: NA; cdr3_aa: CASSSARQGGYEQYF; cdr3_nt: TGCGCCAGCAGCTCCGCTAGGCAGGGTGGCTACGAGCAGTACTTC
j_call: TRBJ2-1; v_call: TRBV9; clone_size: many; d_call: NA; cdr3_aa: CASSASQSVQFF; cdr3_nt: TGTGCCAGCAGCGCCTCCCAGTCGGTGCAGTTCTTC
j_call: TRBJ2-3; v_call: TRBV18; clone_size: NA; d_call: TRBD1; cdr3_aa: CASSPLDRGDRYF; cdr3_nt: TGTGCCAGCTCACCACTAGACAGGGGGGATCGGTATTTT
j_call: TRBJ1-6; v_call: TRBV4-2; clone_size: NA; d_call: NA; cdr3_aa: CASSTRGEGIGSPLHF; cdr3_nt: TGTGCCAGCAGCACCCGAGGGGAAGGGATTGGTTCACCCCTCCACTTT
j_call: TRBJ2-1; v_call: TRBV7-2; clone_size: few; d_call: TRBD1; cdr3_aa: CASSLEGQGWNNEQFF; cdr3_nt: TGTGCCAGCAGCTTAGAGGGACAGGGATGGAACAATGAGCAGTTCTTC
j_call: TRBJ2-1; v_call: TRBV4-3; clone_size: few; d_call: NA; cdr3_aa: CASTPGSNSYNEQFF; cdr3_nt: TGCGCCAGCACCCCCGGGTCTAACTCCTACAATGAGCAGTTCTTC
j_call: TRBJ1-2; v_call: TRBV4-3; clone_size: NA; d_call: NA; cdr3_aa: CASSQKVISQVLGRGYTF; cdr3_nt: TGCGCCAGCAGCCAAAAGGTCATCAGTCAGGTCTTGGGTCGCGGCTACACCTTC
j_call: TRBJ2-1; v_call: TRBV29-1; clone_size: many; d_call: NA; cdr3_aa: CSVDGNYNEQFF; cdr3_nt: TGCAGCGTTGATGGCAACTACAATGAGCAGTTCTTC
j_call: TRBJ2-6; v_call: TRBV11-2; clone_size: NA; d_call: NA; cdr3_aa: CASSLEGFSGANVLTF; cdr3_nt: TGTGCCAGCAGCTTAGAAGGGTTCTCTGGGGCCAACGTCCTGACTTTC
j_call: TRBJ1-1; v_call: TRBV5-6; clone_size: few; d_call: NA; cdr3_aa: CASSLTGRDTEAFF; cdr3_nt: TGTGCCAGCAGCTTGACAGGGCGGGACACTGAAGCTTTCTTT
j_call: TRBJ2-5; v_call: TRBV5-1; clone_size: NA; d_call: TRBD2; cdr3_aa: CASRDGLAGSETQYF; cdr3_nt: TGCGCCAGCAGAGACGGACTAGCTGGTTCTGAGACCCAGTACTTC
j_call: TRBJ1-5; v_call: TRBV25-1; clone_size: NA; d_call: NA; cdr3_aa: CASSEQGSRNQPQHF; cdr3_nt: TGTGCCAGCAGTGAACAGGGGAGTAGAAATCAGCCCCAGCATTTT
j_call: TRBJ1-5; v_call: TRBV6-5; clone_size: few; d_call: NA; cdr3_aa: CASSSGQGDQPQHF; cdr3_nt: TGTGCCAGCAGCTCCGGGCAGGGTGATCAGCCCCAGCATTTT
j_call: TRBJ2-5; v_call: TRBV6-1; clone_size: NA; d_call: NA; cdr3_aa: CASSELQGGFETQYF; cdr3_nt: TGTGCCAGCAGTGAACTACAGGGCGGTTTTGAGACCCAGTACTTC
j_call: TRBJ2-1; v_call: TRBV29-1; clone_size: NA; d_call: NA; cdr3_aa: CSGRRLGAEEFF; cdr3_nt: TGCAGCGGACGACGCCTAGGCGCCGAGGAGTTCTTC
j_call: TRBJ2-6; v_call: TRBV27; clone_size: NA; d_call: NA; cdr3_aa: CASSTGQTSGANVLTF; cdr3_nt: TGTGCCAGCAGTACAGGACAGACCTCTGGGGCCAACGTCCTGACTTTC
j_call: TRBJ2-7; v_call: TRBV4-3; clone_size: few; d_call: NA; cdr3_aa: CASSQDASGSPEQYF; cdr3_nt: TGCGCCAGCAGCCAAGACGCTTCGGGATCTCCCGAGCAGTACTTC
j_call: TRBJ2-5; v_call: TRBV7-9; clone_size: few; d_call: NA; cdr3_aa: CASSPSTGNGETQYF; cdr3_nt: TGTGCCAGCAGCCCGTCAACAGGGAACGGGGAGACCCAGTACTTC
j_call: TRBJ1-2; v_call: TRBV28; clone_size: NA; d_call: TRBD1; cdr3_aa: CASSSEQGSYGYTF; cdr3_nt: TGTGCCAGCAGTTCCGAACAGGGGAGTTATGGCTACACCTTC
j_call: TRBJ1-4; v_call: TRBV29-1; clone_size: NA; d_call: NA; cdr3_aa: CSVGGPSNEKLFF; cdr3_nt: TGCAGCGTTGGGGGACCGTCTAATGAAAAACTGTTTTTT
j_call: TRBJ1-5; v_call: TRBV6-5; clone_size: NA; d_call: TRBD1; cdr3_aa: CASSTDRDQPQHF; cdr3_nt: TGTGCCAGCAGTACCGACAGGGATCAGCCCCAGCATTTT
j_call: TRBJ1-2; v_call: TRBV5-1; clone_size: few; d_call: TRBD1; cdr3_aa: CASSGQGDGYTF; cdr3_nt: TGCGCCAGCAGCGGACAGGGGGATGGCTACACCTTC
j_call: TRBJ2-5; v_call: TRBV6-6; clone_size: few; d_call: NA; cdr3_aa: CASSKTSQETQYF; cdr3_nt: TGTGCCAGCAGCAAGACTAGCCAAGAGACCCAGTACTTC
j_call: TRBJ1-1; v_call: TRBV7-9; clone_size: few; d_call: TRBD1; cdr3_aa: CASSTGVPGQGDTEAFF; cdr3_nt: TGTGCCAGCAGCACGGGGGTTCCGGGACAGGGTGACACTGAAGCTTTCTTT
j_call: TRBJ1-6; v_call: TRBV5-4; clone_size: NA; d_call: NA; cdr3_aa: CASSLGTVQDSPLHF; cdr3_nt: TGTGCCAGCAGCTTGGGGACGGTACAAGATTCACCCCTCCACTTT
j_call: TRBJ2-1; v_call: TRBV4-1; clone_size: once; d_call: NA; cdr3_aa: CASSQEVRPRLDEQFF; cdr3_nt: TGCGCCAGCAGCCAAGAAGTGAGGCCGCGGCTGGATGAGCAGTTCTTC
j_call: TRBJ1-4; v_call: TRBV5-1; clone_size: few; d_call: NA; cdr3_aa: CASSLSGRRGEKLFF; cdr3_nt: TGCGCCAGCAGCCTGTCGGGCAGGCGGGGTGAAAAACTGTTTTTT
j_call: TRBJ2-1; v_call: TRBV14; clone_size: NA; d_call: NA; cdr3_aa: CASSPSGGGEQFF; cdr3_nt: TGTGCCAGCAGCCCCTCAGGGGGGGGCGAGCAGTTCTTC
j_call: TRBJ1-5; v_call: TRBV7-2; clone_size: few; d_call: TRBD1; cdr3_aa: CASSLNPGQGASRNQPQHF; cdr3_nt: TGTGCCAGCAGCCTAAACCCGGGACAGGGGGCGAGCCGCAATCAGCCCCAGCATTTT
j_call: TRBJ2-1; v_call: TRBV7-9; clone_size: NA; d_call: NA; cdr3_aa: CASSFEVEQFF; cdr3_nt: TGTGCCAGCAGCTTTGAGGTTGAGCAGTTCTTC